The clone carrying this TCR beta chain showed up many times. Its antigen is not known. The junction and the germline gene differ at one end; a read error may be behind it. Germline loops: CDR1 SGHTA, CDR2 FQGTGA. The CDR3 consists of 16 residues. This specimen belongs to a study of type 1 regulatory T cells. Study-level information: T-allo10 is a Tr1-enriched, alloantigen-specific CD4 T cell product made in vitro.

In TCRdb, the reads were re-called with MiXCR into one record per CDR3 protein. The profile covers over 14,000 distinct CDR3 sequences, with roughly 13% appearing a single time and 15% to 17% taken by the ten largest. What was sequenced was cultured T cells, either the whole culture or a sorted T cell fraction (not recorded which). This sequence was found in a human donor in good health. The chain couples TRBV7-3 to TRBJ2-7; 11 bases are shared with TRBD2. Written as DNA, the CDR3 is TGTGCCAGCGGCTTTGGACTAGCGGGCGAAGCCTACGAGCAGTACTTC. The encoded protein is CASGFGLAGEAYEQYF.